This is a list of T cell receptor beta chains from one sample in a study of CD8 T cells in Susac syndrome. TCRdb redid the calling of the immunoSEQ multiplex PCR reads with MiXCR, one entry per CDR3 protein. The sample yields 100,000 to 150,000 distinct CDR3 sequences, less than 95% seen once. Input material: CD4+ T cells from PBMCs. All receptors derive from a human donor with multiple sclerosis. The CDR3 runs from the conserved cysteine through the conserved F or W. D genes are given only for firm matches. Size is omitted from some rows. Given values are once, few, many or a class for expanded clones.

>.|TRBJ2-1|TRBD1|TRBV27
TGTGCCAGCAGTTACACAGGGGCCTACAATGAGCAGTTCTTC
CASSYTGAYNEQFF
>.|TRBJ1-3|.|TRBV7-2
TGTGCCAGCAGCGCCGCTGGAAACACCATATATTTT
CASSAAGNTIYF
>.|TRBJ1-2|.|TRBV20-1
TGCAGTGCCACCAAGGACGCAGACTATGGCTACACCTTC
CSATKDADYGYTF
>.|TRBJ2-1|TRBD2|TRBV2
TGTGCCAGCAGTGAAGGCGCGGGAGCCGATGAGCAGTTCTTC
CASSEGAGADEQFF
>.|TRBJ2-2|TRBD2|TRBV23-1
TGCGCCAGCAGTCAGCCGACTAGCGGGGGAATCATAGAGACCGGGGAGCTGTTTTTT
CASSQPTSGGIIETGELFF
>.|TRBJ2-7|.|TRBV5-6
TGTGCCAGCAGCTACCGGGGGATCTCCTACGAGCAGTACTTC
CASSYRGISYEQYF
>.|TRBJ1-2|.|TRBV12-3/TRBV12-4
TGTGCCAGCACCCGAGAGGGGAACGGCTACACCTTC
CASTREGNGYTF
>.|TRBJ1-5|.|TRBV2
TGTGCCAGCAGTGAATGGTTTGCCCAGCCCCAGCATTTT
CASSEWFAQPQHF
>.|TRBJ2-7|.|TRBV29-1
TGCAGCGTTCCCGGACAGAATGAGCAGTACTTC
CSVPGQNEQYF
>.|TRBJ2-7|.|TRBV6-2/TRBV6-3
TGTGCCAGCAGTTACCCAAGACAGGACAGCTCCTACGAGCAGTACTTC
CASSYPRQDSSYEQYF
>.|TRBJ1-2|.|TRBV19
TGTGCCAGTAGTATGCAGAGGACTCAAGGTGGCTACACCTTC
CASSMQRTQGGYTF
>.|TRBJ2-3|TRBD1|TRBV25-1
TGTGCCAGCAGTGAATGGACAGGGGGCACAGATACGCAGTATTTT
CASSEWTGGTDTQYF
>.|TRBJ2-3|.|TRBV9
TGTGCCAGCAGCGTAGCCGGACCCCCCACAGATACGCAGTATTTT
CASSVAGPPTDTQYF
>once|TRBJ1-1|TRBD1|TRBV27
TGTGCCAGCAGCCGCTGGACAGGGGGTGACACTGAAGCTTTCTTT
CASSRWTGGDTEAFF
>.|TRBJ2-2|.|TRBV7-6
TGTGCCAGCAGCTTAGCCTCGAACACCGGGGAGCTGTTTTTT
CASSLASNTGELFF
>once|TRBJ1-2|.|TRBV12-3/TRBV12-4
TGTGCCAGCAGTTTAGGCAGAAGCCTCTATGGCTACACCTTC
CASSLGRSLYGYTF
>.|TRBJ2-2|.|TRBV9
TGTGCCAGCAGCGTAGTAGCCCAGCTTGCCGGGGAGCTGTTTTTT
CASSVVAQLAGELFF
>.|TRBJ2-7|.|TRBV25-1
TGTGCCAGTTCCGATCGATTTTACGAGCAGTACTTC
CASSDRFYEQYF
>.|TRBJ1-6|.|TRBV5-1
TGCGCCAGCAGCTTGCCTAACAGTGATTCACCCCTCCACTTT
CASSLPNSDSPLHF
>once|TRBJ1-1|.|TRBV10-3
TGTGCCATCAGTCAGTCGGGGCTATTGAACACTGAAGCTTTCTTT
CAISQSGLLNTEAFF
>.|TRBJ1-1|TRBD1|TRBV12-3/TRBV12-4
TGTGCCAGCAGTCCCGGACAGGGGTTGGTTACTGAAGCTTTCTTT
CASSPGQGLVTEAFF
>.|TRBJ1-2|.|TRBV12-3/TRBV12-4
TGTGCCAGCAGTTTTCAGGTTGCAGACTATGGCTACACCTTC
CASSFQVADYGYTF
>.|TRBJ1-1|.|TRBV30
TGTGCCTGGAGTGTTAGAGCTTCTTCGGGTGAAGCTTTCTTT
CAWSVRASSGEAFF
>.|TRBJ2-3|.|TRBV5-1
TGCGCCAGCAGCTTGCGAGGGGACGTACTGAATACGCAGTATTTT
CASSLRGDVLNTQYF
>.|TRBJ2-4|TRBD2|TRBV5-1
TGCGCCAGCAGCTCTCAGACTAGCGCCCCACTTGGGGGGAACATTCAGTACTTC
CASSSQTSAPLGGNIQYF
>.|TRBJ1-1|.|TRBV30
TGTGCCTGGAGTGTCCCGGGGGGAGGCACTGAAGCTTTCTTT
CAWSVPGGGTEAFF
>.|TRBJ1-1|.|TRBV11-1
TGTGCCAGCAGCCGAGACCCGAACACTGAAGCTTTCTTT
CASSRDPNTEAFF
>.|TRBJ1-1|.|TRBV12-3/TRBV12-4
TGTGCCAGCAGTTTTTCGGGGGTGGGCACTGAAGCTTTCTTT
CASSFSGVGTEAFF